This T cell receptor beta chain was recorded in a study of blood T cell repertoires in COVID-19. Study-wide background: From the United States, Italy and Spain came samples of acute and convalescent COVID-19.

Trimming pared 0 bases from V and 6 bases from J, leaving 11 bases between. The germline V gene has CDR1 LGHNA and CDR2 YSLEER. This CDR3 is built from 14 residues. The assay was immunoSEQ multiplex PCR, and TCRdb's table has in-frame clones only and misses some. The data hold roughly 200,000 clones, with 80% to 90% observed a single time. Donors in Cohort 3 counted as recovered after two negative PCRs, clearance, or symptom resolution. The sequence was collected from a man aged 25 to 40 who had recovered from COVID-19. The source material was PBMCs or T cells enriched from blood (not recorded which). V gene TRBV4-3 combines with J gene TRBJ1-2; the D is unclear. The CDR3, as DNA: TGCGCCAGCAGCCAAGATGGAACAGAAGATGGCTACACCTTC. It yields the protein CASSQDGTEDGYTF.